This record covers a single T cell receptor (beta chain). This entry is derived from a study of blood T cell repertoires in COVID-19. Study at large: Samples representing acute and convalescent COVID-19 were sourced from the United States, Italy and Spain. Sources were T cells, B-cell-depleted T cells, or PBMCs; the material itself was cDNA or gDNA.

Authors' data handling: Reference gene primer amplification in the assay estimated nucleated cell counts. Generated by immunoSEQ multiplex PCR, the TCRdb table keeps only in-frame clones and is missing some. V and J calls and clone size are those listed in that table; D and trimming were worked out from the DNA. The sample holds under 100,000 clones, about nine tenths seen once. Sample: peripheral blood. The source is a woman in her sixties or seventies with acute or convalescent COVID-19.

CDR3 DNA sequence: TGTGCCAGCAGCCGCCGACTAGCGGGAGTAATGGGGGACGAGCAGTACTTC. Protein: CASSRRLAGVMGDEQYF. V and J are TRBV4-2 and TRBJ2-7; 12 positions match TRBD2. This CDR3 comprises 17 residues. CDR1 is LGHNA, CDR2 YNFKEQ, per germline. V was clipped by 4 bases and J by 5 bases; unmatched bases: 12.